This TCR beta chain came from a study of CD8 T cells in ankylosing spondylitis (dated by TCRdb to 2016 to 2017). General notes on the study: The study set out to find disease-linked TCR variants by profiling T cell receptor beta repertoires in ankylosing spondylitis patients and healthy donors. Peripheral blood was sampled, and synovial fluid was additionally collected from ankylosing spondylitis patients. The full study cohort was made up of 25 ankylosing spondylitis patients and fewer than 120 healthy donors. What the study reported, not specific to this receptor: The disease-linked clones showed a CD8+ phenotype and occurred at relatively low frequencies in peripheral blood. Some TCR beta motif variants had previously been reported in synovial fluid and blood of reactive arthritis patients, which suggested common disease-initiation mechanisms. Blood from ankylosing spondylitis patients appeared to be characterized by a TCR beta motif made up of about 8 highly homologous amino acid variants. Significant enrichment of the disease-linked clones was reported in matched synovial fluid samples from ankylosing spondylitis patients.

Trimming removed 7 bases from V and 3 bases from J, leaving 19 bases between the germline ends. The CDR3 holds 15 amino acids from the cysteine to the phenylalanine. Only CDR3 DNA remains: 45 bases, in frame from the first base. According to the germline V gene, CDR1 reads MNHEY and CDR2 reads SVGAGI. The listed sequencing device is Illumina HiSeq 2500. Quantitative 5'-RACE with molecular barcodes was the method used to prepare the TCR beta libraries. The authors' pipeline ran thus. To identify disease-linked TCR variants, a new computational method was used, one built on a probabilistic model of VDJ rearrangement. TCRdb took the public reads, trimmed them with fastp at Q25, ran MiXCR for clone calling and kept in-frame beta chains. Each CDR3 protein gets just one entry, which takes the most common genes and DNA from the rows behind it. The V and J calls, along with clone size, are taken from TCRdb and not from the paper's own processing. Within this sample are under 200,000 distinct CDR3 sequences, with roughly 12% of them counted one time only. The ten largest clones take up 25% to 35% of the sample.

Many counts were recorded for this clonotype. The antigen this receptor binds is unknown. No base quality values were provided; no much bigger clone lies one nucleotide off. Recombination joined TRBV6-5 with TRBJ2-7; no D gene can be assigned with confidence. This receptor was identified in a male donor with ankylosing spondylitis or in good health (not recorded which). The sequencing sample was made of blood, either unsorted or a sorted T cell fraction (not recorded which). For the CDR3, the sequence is CASKRGRTSDYEQYF. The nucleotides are TGTGCCAGCAAGAGAGGACGAACCAGCGACTACGAGCAGTACTTC.